Below, 21 T cell receptor beta chains from the same sample are listed, as sequenced in a study of technical replicates of blood from four donors. The assay was immunoSEQ multiplex PCR, and TCRdb's table has in-frame clones only and misses some. This sample has roughly 60,000 clones, with about 95% found just once. The sample consisted of PBMCs. Receptors were obtained from a human donor in good health. Some clones in this sample may be carry-over from other donors' samples.

The chain joins TRBV19 to TRBJ2-2, with TRBD1 matching 7 bases. The CDR3 runs 14 residues. The J segment lost 2 bases and the V segment lost 7 bases, leaving 4 bases of the junction unmatched. CDR1 and CDR2 (germline): LNHDA, SQIVND (reference sequence). CDR3 sequence reads: CASKRGPNTGELFF. The CDR3 nucleotides are TGTGCCAGTAAAAGGGGGCCCAACACCGGGGAGCTGTTTTTT.

The chain has TRBV14 and TRBJ2-2; 10 positions agree with TRBD1. The CDR3 has 12 residues. CDR1 SGHDN and CDR2 FVKESK come from the germline V gene. DNA for the CDR3: TGTGCGAGACAGGGGGCGCCCGGGGAGCTGTTTTTT. Translating it yields CARQGAPGELFF.

The V call is TRBV2, the J call TRBJ2-3; D is possibly TRBD2 (6 bases). Trimming took 2 bases from V and 6 from J, leaving 15 bases between them. Germline V gives CDR1 SNHLY, CDR2 FYNNEI. This CDR3 region has 15 residues. CDR3 bases: TGTGCCAGCAGTGAATCCCCGGGAGTAGGGGATACGCAGTATTTT. Protein sequence: CASSESPGVGDTQYF. Variable domain in full (rest from reference TRBV2 and TRBJ2-3): EPEVTQTPSHQVTQMGQEVILRCVPISNHLYFYWYRQILGQKVEFLVSFYNNEISEKSEIFDDQFSVERPDGSNFTLKIRSTKLEDSAMYFCASSESPGVGDTQYFGPGTRLTVL.

This chain links TRBV18 with TRBJ2-5, with 8 bases matching TRBD2. The CDR3 loop spans 16 amino acids. The trim removed 0 bases at V and 2 bases at J, leaving 5 bases unmatched. From germline, CDR1 is KGHSH and CDR2 LQKENI. The CDR3 region has the DNA TGTGCCAGCTCACCACCGCGGCTAGCGGGTCAAGAGACCCAGTACTTC. Translation: CASSPPRLAGQETQYF.

J is TRBJ2-5 and V is TRBV9; tentative D call: TRBD1 (6 bases). This CDR3 has 15 residues. V lost 5 bases and J 1 base, leaving 15 bases between the germline ends. Per germline, CDR1 SGDLS and CDR2 YYNGEE. The CDR3 loop reads CASSAFVGAQETQYF. The CDR3 DNA sequence: TGTGCCAGCAGTGCTTTCGTGGGGGCCCAAGAGACCCAGTACTTC. The full variable domain, completed using reference TRBV9 and TRBJ2-5, is DSGVTQTPKHLITATGQRVTLRCSPRSGDLSVYWYQQSLDQGLQFLIQYYNGEERAKGNILERFSAQQFPDLHSELNLSSLELGDSALYFCASSAFVGAQETQYFGPGTRLLVL.

This rearrangement joins TRBV7-9 to TRBJ1-4; TRBD1 matches at 10 bases. The CDR3 covers 19 residues. Germline V CDR1 and CDR2: SEHNR, FQNEAQ (reference sequence). Losses at the gene ends were 1 base for V and 4 bases for J; bases not matched to a gene: 12. The CDR3 here is CASSLVGDRGSGSNEKLFF. The CDR3 nucleotides read TGTGCCAGCAGCTTAGTTGGGGACAGGGGAAGTGGAAGTAATGAAAAACTGTTTTTT. Full variable domain (outside the CDR3, taken from reference TRBV7-9 and TRBJ1-4): DTGVSQNPRHKITKRGQNVTFRCDPISEHNRLYWYRQTLGQGPEFLTYFQNEAQLEKSRLLSDRFSAERPKGSFSTLEIQRTEQGDSAMYLCASSLVGDRGSGSNEKLFFGSGTQLSVL.

The chain links TRBV6-4 to TRBJ2-3; the match to TRBD2 covers 12 bases. The CDR3 is 15 residues long. The V gene's germline CDR1 is MRHNA and CDR2 SNTAGT. With V trimmed by 4 bases and J by 4 bases, 3 bases remained unmatched. CDR3 in amino acids: CASSALAGGSDTQYF. The CDR3 DNA reads as TGTGCCAGCAGTGCGCTAGCGGGAGGGTCAGATACGCAGTATTTT.

The chain couples TRBV11-3 to TRBJ1-4; D is unclear. CDR3 size: 13 residues. V was shortened by 2 bases and J by 7 bases, with 8 bases between the two germline ends. Germline CDR1 SGHNT, CDR2 YENEEA. The CDR3 protein is CASSLQAGEKLFF. CDR3 nucleotide sequence: TGTGCCAGCAGCTTACAGGCGGGTGAAAAACTGTTTTTT.

This sequence joins TRBV30 and TRBJ2-2, with 10 bases lining up with TRBD2. The V gene's germline CDR1 is GTSNPN and CDR2 SVGIG (reference sequence). Germline trimming cut 0 bases from V and 6 bases from J; bases unmatched to any gene: 4. The CDR3 has 15 amino acids. The CDR3 coding sequence is TGTGCCTGGAGTGTACGCCTAGCGGGAGCCGGGGAGCTGTTTTTT. It is translated as CAWSVRLAGAGELFF.

The chain recombines TRBV11-2 with TRBJ1-1; 8 bases fit TRBD1. This CDR3 spans 13 amino acids. Looked up from germline, CDR1 is SGHAT and CDR2 is FQNNGV. The J segment lost 10 bases and the V segment lost 5 bases, leaving 9 bases of the junction unmatched. CDR3 amino acids: CASSAPGGAGAFF. The CDR3 bases are TGTGCCAGCAGCGCCCCAGGGGGCGCAGGAGCTTTCTTT.

V usage is TRBV7-3 and J usage is TRBJ2-1; 9 bases fit TRBD1. The CDR3 covers 15 residues. J was trimmed by 3 bases and V by 5 bases; bases with no gene match: 5. Germline CDR1 reads SGHTA; CDR2 reads FQGTGA. The CDR3 nucleotides read TGTGCCAGCAGCGCAGGGACAGGGCTCTACAATGAGCAGTTCTTC. Protein: CASSAGTGLYNEQFF.

The chain is built from TRBV5-4 and TRBJ2-5; TRBD2 aligns across 8 bases. Germline CDR1 SGHNT, CDR2 YYREEE (reference sequence). This CDR3 is built from 13 residues. Germline trimming cut 5 bases from V and 2 bases from J; bases unmatched to any gene: 2. The CDR3 region is CASSSGGQETQYF. The CDR3 DNA follows: TGTGCCAGCAGTTCGGGGGGGCAAGAGACCCAGTACTTC.

The V gene is TRBV6-5, the J gene TRBJ1-1; possibly TRBD1 for D (5 bases). The ends were cut back, 5 bases at V and 11 bases at J, with 12 bases in the middle. The CDR3 extends over 11 amino acids. Germline CDR1 MNHEY, CDR2 SVGAGI. The CDR3 DNA is TGTGCCAGCAGTGGGGGGACCAGGGCTTTCTTT. Protein: CASSGGTRAFF.

The chain combines TRBV7-2 with TRBJ1-5; 9 nucleotides match TRBD1. The trim removed 5 bases at V and 8 bases at J, leaving 4 bases unmatched. CDR1 is SGHTA and CDR2 is FQGNSA in the germline V gene. The CDR3 runs 13 residues. CDR3 in DNA: TGTGCCAGCAGCCTGACAGGGGGAGAGCCCCAGCATTTT. Protein sequence: CASSLTGGEPQHF.

V is TRBV13 and J is TRBJ1-2; a weak D match, TRBD1 (6 bases). CDR1 is PRHDT and CDR2 is FYEKMQ in the germline V gene (reference sequence). The CDR3 length is 14 residues. V lost 0 bases and J 8 bases, leaving 13 bases between the germline ends. The CDR3 nucleotides are TGTGCCAGCAGCTTAGGCCTTGGGGGCGGCGGCTACACCTTC. Protein sequence: CASSLGLGGGGYTF.

The chain combines TRBV30 with TRBJ1-4; D call uncertain. V was trimmed by 3 bases and J by 3 bases, leaving 8 bases between them. Germline lookup yields CDR1 GTSNPN and CDR2 SVGIG (reference sequence). The CDR3 length is 13 residues. CDR3 nucleotide sequence: TGTGCCTGGAGACCGGGTTCTAATGAAAAACTGTTTTTT. Protein product: CAWRPGSNEKLFF.

The rearrangement uses TRBV6-5 and TRBJ2-4, with D possibly matching TRBD2 (5 bases). Trimming took off 6 bases at V and 10 bases at J, with 16 bases between the two ends. The CDR3 loop spans 13 amino acids. The germline V gene encodes CDR1 MNHEY and CDR2 SVGAGI. Here the CDR3 reads CASRSDGVGIQYF. CDR3 DNA: TGTGCCAGCAGATCGGACGGGGTTGGTATTCAGTACTTC.

This chain connects TRBV29-1 to TRBJ2-3; tentative D call: TRBD1 (6 bases). The CDR3 is 13 amino acids. V lost 7 bases to trimming and J lost 8 bases, with 19 bases between them. Germline CDR1 and CDR2: SQVTM and ANQGSEA. The CDR3 coding sequence is TGCAGCGCCGAGAGGGGGTCGGAAAGTACGCAGTATTTT. It specifies CSAERGSESTQYF.

V is TRBV4-3 and J is TRBJ2-5; tentatively, D is TRBD1 (5 bases). The CDR3 covers 16 residues. Trimming cost V 1 base and J 1 base, with 13 bases left between them. The germline V gene has CDR1 LGHNA and CDR2 YSLEER. CDR3 DNA sequence: TGCGCCAGCAGCCAAGGGGGCCCGGGCTCCCAAGAGACCCAGTACTTC. It yields the protein CASSQGGPGSQETQYF.

The gene calls are TRBV20-1 and TRBJ2-1, with D maybe TRBD1 (6 bases). The CDR3 has 11 amino acids. Trimming removed 6 bases from V and 8 bases from J, with 11 bases in between. Germline loops: CDR1 DFQATT, CDR2 SNEGSKA (reference sequence). CDR3 nucleotide sequence: TGCAGTGCCCAGGGGCCTGATGAGCAGTTCTTC. Its translation: CSAQGPDEQFF.

The chain has TRBV29-1 and TRBJ2-2; no firm D call. Germline V CDR1 and CDR2: SQVTM, ANQGSEA. The CDR3 runs 14 residues. V was cut by 5 bases and J by 0 bases, with 10 bases left in between. In nucleotides, the CDR3 is TGCAGCGTTCGACTTGACTCGAACACCGGGGAGCTGTTTTTT. Encoded protein: CSVRLDSNTGELFF.